The rows below give T cell receptor beta chains drawn from one sample of a study of OX40 agonist ivuxolimab in advanced cancers. This table comes from immunoSEQ multiplex PCR, and its TCRdb copy is limited to in-frame clones, with some not included. This sample has approximately 76,000 clones, with roughly nine tenths found just once. This specimen was CD4+ or CD8+ T cells sorted from blood, taken in a trial of the OX40 agonist ivuxolimab. Source of these receptors: an adult with an advanced solid tumor such as melanoma, head and neck, liver or kidney cancer. Each CDR3 is given with its conserved first and last residue. The order of the fields is clone size, V gene, D gene, CDR3 protein. The D gene is left open where the match is weak. Size is stated for part of the rows, as once, few or many counts, or as a class when the clone is expanded.

abundance: .
v_gene: TRBV2
d_gene: .
CDR3aa: CASSETDTQYF

abundance: .
v_gene: TRBV2
d_gene: .
CDR3aa: CASSSADTQYF

abundance: .
v_gene: TRBV5-4
d_gene: .
CDR3aa: CASRAAGLTTGELFF

abundance: .
v_gene: TRBV27
d_gene: .
CDR3aa: CASRDGAGIYGYTF

abundance: few
v_gene: TRBV7-9
d_gene: TRBD1
CDR3aa: CASSTRQGVNTEAFF

abundance: .
v_gene: TRBV7-2
d_gene: .
CDR3aa: CASSPGGPYGYTF

abundance: .
v_gene: TRBV5-6
d_gene: TRBD1
CDR3aa: CASSTGQGGPERPQHF

abundance: .
v_gene: TRBV30
d_gene: .
CDR3aa: CAWSSGTHRSPLHF

abundance: once
v_gene: TRBV5-4
d_gene: .
CDR3aa: CASSLIGRGIGESPLHF

abundance: .
v_gene: TRBV27
d_gene: .
CDR3aa: CASTSGGAGNQPQHF

abundance: .
v_gene: TRBV7-6
d_gene: .
CDR3aa: CASSPASTDTQYF

abundance: .
v_gene: TRBV6-1
d_gene: .
CDR3aa: CASSNMYGYTF

abundance: .
v_gene: TRBV29-1
d_gene: .
CDR3aa: CSAARAIYGEQYF

abundance: once
v_gene: TRBV9
d_gene: TRBD1
CDR3aa: CASSVGQGNSPLHF

abundance: .
v_gene: TRBV29-1
d_gene: .
CDR3aa: CSVEDPARGGQPQHF

abundance: .
v_gene: TRBV29-1
d_gene: TRBD1
CDR3aa: CSVWGTGGTNEQYF

abundance: .
v_gene: TRBV6-4
d_gene: TRBD2
CDR3aa: CASSDPTSGSFHEQFF

abundance: .
v_gene: TRBV5-1
d_gene: .
CDR3aa: CASSYDRQGSYNEQFF

abundance: .
v_gene: TRBV11-1
d_gene: .
CDR3aa: CASSPAGTQYF

abundance: .
v_gene: TRBV5-1
d_gene: TRBD1
CDR3aa: CASSLEAPGGRAGNTIYF

abundance: .
v_gene: TRBV6-5
d_gene: .
CDR3aa: CASSYRVEGETQYF

abundance: .
v_gene: TRBV5-4
d_gene: TRBD2
CDR3aa: CASSFGSGRTYEQYF

abundance: once
v_gene: TRBV19
d_gene: TRBD1
CDR3aa: CASSQGQTSNQPQHF

abundance: .
v_gene: TRBV6-5
d_gene: .
CDR3aa: CASRTSLSSGNTIYF

abundance: .
v_gene: TRBV6-1
d_gene: .
CDR3aa: CASSEDGFYGYTF

abundance: .
v_gene: TRBV6-4
d_gene: TRBD2
CDR3aa: CASSDGGADTQYF

abundance: .
v_gene: TRBV9
d_gene: .
CDR3aa: CASSVGPGGTDTQYF

abundance: .
v_gene: TRBV7-8
d_gene: .
CDR3aa: CASSLSEVSSYNEQFF

abundance: .
v_gene: TRBV6-5
d_gene: TRBD2
CDR3aa: CATTLSGDFSYEQYF

abundance: .
v_gene: TRBV30
d_gene: .
CDR3aa: CAWSKSFSGVNVLTF

abundance: .
v_gene: TRBV5-1
d_gene: TRBD1
CDR3aa: CASRDRVTYEQYF

abundance: .
v_gene: TRBV6-6
d_gene: TRBD1
CDR3aa: CASRSWGTENSPLHF

abundance: .
v_gene: TRBV11-2
d_gene: TRBD2
CDR3aa: CASSPSGRNTGELFF

abundance: .
v_gene: TRBV6-1
d_gene: .
CDR3aa: CASSERAGRQIGF

abundance: .
v_gene: TRBV7-2
d_gene: .
CDR3aa: CASRPLMNTEAFF

abundance: .
v_gene: TRBV5-1
d_gene: .
CDR3aa: CASSSARLTETYEQYF

abundance: .
v_gene: TRBV15
d_gene: .
CDR3aa: CATSRLGSTDTQYF